This T cell receptor (beta chain) came from a study of cytomegalovirus exposure and HLA in healthy donors. The PCR was carried out with 60 Vbeta primers and 13 Jbeta primers. TCRdb's table, derived via immunoSEQ multiplex PCR, lists solely in-frame clones and lacks some. The table includes fewer than 150,000 clones, roughly 70% detected once. The J segment lost 5 bases and the V segment lost 4 bases, leaving 11 bases of the junction unmatched. Germline CDR1 SGHRS, CDR2 YFSETQ. The CDR3 runs to 15 residues. Findings and caveats of the study: An ancestry cluster, one associated with Asian ancestry, reportedly showed fewer N-insertions than the 666-donor mean in a later analysis. In a later analysis, approximately 18,000 TCR beta sequences were associated with HLA alleles at 0.05 false discovery rate. Later on, a genetic analysis was performed. It linked a missense variant in DCLRE1C with V- and J-gene trimming of TCR beta. It was only CMV serostatus that was available as immune exposure information.

With regard to this clone: The antigen is undetermined.

The sample was PBMCs. The source is a middle-aged man in good health and CMV-seronegative. The chain carries TRBV5-1 and TRBJ2-7, with 8 bases aligning to TRBD1. CDR3 sequence: CASSPSWTGSHEQYF. The CDR3 DNA is TGCGCCAGCAGCCCATCCTGGACAGGGAGCCACGAGCAGTACTTC.